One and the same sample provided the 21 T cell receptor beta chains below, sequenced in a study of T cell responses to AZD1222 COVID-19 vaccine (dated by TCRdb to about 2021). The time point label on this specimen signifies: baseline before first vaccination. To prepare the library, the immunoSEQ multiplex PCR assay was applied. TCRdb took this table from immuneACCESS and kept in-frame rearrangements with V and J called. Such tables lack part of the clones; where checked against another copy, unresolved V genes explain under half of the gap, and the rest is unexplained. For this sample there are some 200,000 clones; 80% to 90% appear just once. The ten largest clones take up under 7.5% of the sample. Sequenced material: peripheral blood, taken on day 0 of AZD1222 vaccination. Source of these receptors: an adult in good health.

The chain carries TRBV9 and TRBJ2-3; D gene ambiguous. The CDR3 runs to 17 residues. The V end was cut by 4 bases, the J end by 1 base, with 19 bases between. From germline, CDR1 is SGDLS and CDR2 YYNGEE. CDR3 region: CASSRTVVGRGTDTQYF. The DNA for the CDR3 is TGTGCCAGCAGCCGGACGGTCGTAGGGCGAGGCACAGATACGCAGTATTTT.

CDR3 in amino acids: CASKTGSENSPLHF. DNA for the CDR3: TGTGCCAGCAAAACAGGGTCGGAAAATTCACCCCTCCACTTT. V is TRBV6-5 and J is TRBJ1-6; possibly TRBD1 for D (6 bases). Germline assignment: CDR1 MNHEY and CDR2 SVGAGI. Trimming cost V 7 bases and J 7 bases, with 14 bases left between them. The CDR3 consists of 14 residues.

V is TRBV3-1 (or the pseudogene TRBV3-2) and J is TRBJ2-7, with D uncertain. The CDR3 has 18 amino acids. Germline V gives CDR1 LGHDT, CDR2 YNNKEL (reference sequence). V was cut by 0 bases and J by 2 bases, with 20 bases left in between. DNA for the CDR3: TGTGCCAGCAGCCAAGATCCCTCCGGCAGCGCAGGTACCTACGAGCAGTACTTC. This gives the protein CASSQDPSGSAGTYEQYF.

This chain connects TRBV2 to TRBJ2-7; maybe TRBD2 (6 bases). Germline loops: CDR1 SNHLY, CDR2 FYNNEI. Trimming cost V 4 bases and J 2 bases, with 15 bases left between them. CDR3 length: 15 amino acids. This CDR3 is CASSGLEEGPYEQYF. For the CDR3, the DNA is TGTGCCAGCAGTGGTCTGGAGGAGGGACCCTACGAGCAGTACTTC.

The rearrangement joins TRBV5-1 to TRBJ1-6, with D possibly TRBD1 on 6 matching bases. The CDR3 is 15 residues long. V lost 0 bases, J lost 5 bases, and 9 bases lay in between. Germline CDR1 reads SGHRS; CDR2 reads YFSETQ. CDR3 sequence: CASSLAGENNSPLHF. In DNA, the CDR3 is TGCGCCAGCAGCTTGGCAGGGGAAAATAATTCACCCCTCCACTTT.

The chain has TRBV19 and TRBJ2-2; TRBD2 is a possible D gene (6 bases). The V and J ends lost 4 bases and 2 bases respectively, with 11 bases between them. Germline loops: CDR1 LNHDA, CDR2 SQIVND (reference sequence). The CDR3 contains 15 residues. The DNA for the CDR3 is TGTGCCAGTAGTAGTCTAGCGAAAAACACCGGGGAGCTGTTTTTT. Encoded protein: CASSSLAKNTGELFF.

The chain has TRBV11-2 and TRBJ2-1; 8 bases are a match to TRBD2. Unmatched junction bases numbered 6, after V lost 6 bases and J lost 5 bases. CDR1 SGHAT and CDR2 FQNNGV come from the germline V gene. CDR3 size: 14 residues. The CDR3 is CASRRAGGDNEQFF. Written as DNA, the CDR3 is TGTGCCAGCAGGAGAGCCGGGGGGGACAATGAGCAGTTCTTC.

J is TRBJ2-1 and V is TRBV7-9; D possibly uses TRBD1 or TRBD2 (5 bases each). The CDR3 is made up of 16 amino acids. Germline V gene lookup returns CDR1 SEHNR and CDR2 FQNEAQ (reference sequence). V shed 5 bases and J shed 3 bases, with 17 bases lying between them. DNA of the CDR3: TGTGCCAGCAGCCGCGCCGGGACGGGTAACTACAATGAGCAGTTCTTC. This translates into CASSRAGTGNYNEQFF.

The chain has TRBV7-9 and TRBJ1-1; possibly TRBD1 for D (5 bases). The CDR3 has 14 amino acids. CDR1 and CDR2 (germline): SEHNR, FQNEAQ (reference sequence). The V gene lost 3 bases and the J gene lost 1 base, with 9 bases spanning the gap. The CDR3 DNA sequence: TGTGCCAGCAGCTTGCGGGGGGAGAACACTGAAGCTTTCTTT. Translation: CASSLRGENTEAFF.

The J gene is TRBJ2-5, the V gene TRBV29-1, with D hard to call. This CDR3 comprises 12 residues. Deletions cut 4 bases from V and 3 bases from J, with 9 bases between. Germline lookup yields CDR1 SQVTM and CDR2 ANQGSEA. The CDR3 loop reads CSVGPNKETQYF. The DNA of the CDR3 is TGCAGCGTTGGACCAAATAAAGAGACCCAGTACTTC.

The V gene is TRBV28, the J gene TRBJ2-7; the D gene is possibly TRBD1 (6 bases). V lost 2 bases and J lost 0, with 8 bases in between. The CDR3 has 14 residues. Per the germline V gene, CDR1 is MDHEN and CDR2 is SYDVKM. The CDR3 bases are TGTGCCAGCAGTTTACAGGGGAGCTCCTACGAGCAGTACTTC. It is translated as CASSLQGSSYEQYF. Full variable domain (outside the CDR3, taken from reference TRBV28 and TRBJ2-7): DVKVTQSSRYLVKRTGEKVFLECVQDMDHENMFWYRQDPGLGLRLIYFSYDVKMKEKGDIPEGYSVSREKKERFSLILESASTNQTSMYLCASSLQGSSYEQYFGPGTRLTVT.

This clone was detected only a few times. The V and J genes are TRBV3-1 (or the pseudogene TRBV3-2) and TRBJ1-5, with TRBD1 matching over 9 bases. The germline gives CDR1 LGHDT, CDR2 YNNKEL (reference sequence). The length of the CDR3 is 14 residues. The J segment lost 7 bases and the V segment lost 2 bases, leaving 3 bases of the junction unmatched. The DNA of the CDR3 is TGTGCCAGCAGCCAACGACAGGGGGGACAGCCCCAGCATTTT. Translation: CASSQRQGGQPQHF.

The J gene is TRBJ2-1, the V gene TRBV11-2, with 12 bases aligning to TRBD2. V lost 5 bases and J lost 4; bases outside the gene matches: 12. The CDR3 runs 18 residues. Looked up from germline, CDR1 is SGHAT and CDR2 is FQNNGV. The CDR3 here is CASSPTSGRRLRYNEQFF. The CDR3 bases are TGTGCCAGCAGCCCAACTAGCGGGAGGCGCCTCCGGTACAATGAGCAGTTCTTC. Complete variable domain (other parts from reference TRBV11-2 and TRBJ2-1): EAGVAQSPRYKIIEKRQSVAFWCNPISGHATLYWYQQILGQGPKLLIQFQNNGVVDDSQLPKDRFSAERLKGVDSTLKIQPAKLEDSAVYLCASSPTSGRRLRYNEQFFGPGTRLTVL.

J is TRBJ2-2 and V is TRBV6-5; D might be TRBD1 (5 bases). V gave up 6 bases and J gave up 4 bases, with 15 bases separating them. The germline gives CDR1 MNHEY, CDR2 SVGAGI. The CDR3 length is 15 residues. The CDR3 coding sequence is TGTGCCAGCAGCCCCAAGACAGATGGCACCGGGGAGCTGTTTTTT. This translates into CASSPKTDGTGELFF.

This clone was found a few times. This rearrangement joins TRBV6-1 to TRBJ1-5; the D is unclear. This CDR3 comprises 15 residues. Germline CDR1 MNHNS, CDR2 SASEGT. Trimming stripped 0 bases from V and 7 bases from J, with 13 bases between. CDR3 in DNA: TGTGCCAGCAGTGAAGCTTCCTACGGTCTCCAGCCCCAGCATTTT. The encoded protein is CASSEASYGLQPQHF.

CDR3 sequence: CASSTSRGLNTGELFF. The CDR3 DNA is TGCGCCAGCAGCACTAGCAGGGGGTTGAACACCGGGGAGCTGTTTTTT. This chain uses TRBV5-1 with TRBJ2-2, with D tentatively TRBD1 (7 bases). With 4 bases removed from V and 1 base from J, the gap between germline ends came to 14 bases. CDR1 SGHRS and CDR2 YFSETQ come from the germline V gene. The CDR3 consists of 16 residues.

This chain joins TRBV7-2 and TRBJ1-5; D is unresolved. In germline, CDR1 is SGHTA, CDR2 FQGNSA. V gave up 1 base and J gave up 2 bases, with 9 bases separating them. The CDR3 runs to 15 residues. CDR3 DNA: TGTGCCAGCAGCTTAGGCTATGGGGGCAATCAGCCCCAGCATTTT. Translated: CASSLGYGGNQPQHF.

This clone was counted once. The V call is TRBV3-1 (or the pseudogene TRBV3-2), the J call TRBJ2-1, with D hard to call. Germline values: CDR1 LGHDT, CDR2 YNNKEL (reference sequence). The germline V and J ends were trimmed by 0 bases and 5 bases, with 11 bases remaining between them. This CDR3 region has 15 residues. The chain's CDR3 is CASSQELRTNNEQFF. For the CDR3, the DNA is TGTGCCAGCAGCCAAGAATTGCGTACCAACAATGAGCAGTTCTTC.

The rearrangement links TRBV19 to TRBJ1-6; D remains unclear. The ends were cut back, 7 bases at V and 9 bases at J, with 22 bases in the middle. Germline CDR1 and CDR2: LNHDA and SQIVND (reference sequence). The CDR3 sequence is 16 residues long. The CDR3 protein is CASTFSAQLLGSPLHF. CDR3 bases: TGTGCCAGTACCTTCTCAGCTCAGTTGTTGGGTTCACCCCTCCACTTT.

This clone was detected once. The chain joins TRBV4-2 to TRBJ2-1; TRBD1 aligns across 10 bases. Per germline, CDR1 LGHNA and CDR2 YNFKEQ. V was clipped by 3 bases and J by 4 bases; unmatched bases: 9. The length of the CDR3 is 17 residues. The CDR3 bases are TGTGCCAGCAGCCAGGGAAGGACAGGGGGGCATTACAATGAGCAGTTCTTC. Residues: CASSQGRTGGHYNEQFF.

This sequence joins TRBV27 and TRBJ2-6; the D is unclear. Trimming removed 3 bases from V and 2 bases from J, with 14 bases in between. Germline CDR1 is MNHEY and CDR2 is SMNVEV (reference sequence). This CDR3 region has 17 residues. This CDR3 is CASSFILFPAGANVLTF. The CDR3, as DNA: TGTGCCAGCAGTTTTATCCTCTTCCCTGCTGGGGCCAACGTCCTGACTTTC.